This T cell receptor beta chain stems from a study of blood T cell repertoires in COVID-19. This clone occurred once. CDR3 length equals 13 residues. V shed 0 bases and J shed 2 bases, with 7 bases lying between them. Germline lookup yields CDR1 GTSNPN and CDR2 SVGIG (reference sequence). TCRdb's table, derived via immunoSEQ multiplex PCR, lists solely in-frame clones and lacks some. The sample includes around 310,000 clones, about 90% of them seen just once. The V and J genes are TRBV30 and TRBJ1-1; no clear D gene. Sequenced material: PBMCs or T cells enriched from blood (not recorded which). The TCR originated in a man under 40 who had recovered from COVID-19. CDR3 nucleotide sequence: TGTGCCTGGAGTGTACAAAGTAACACTGAAGCTTTCTTT. Protein: CAWSVQSNTEAFF.